A selection of T cell receptor beta chains follows, all from one sample in a study of neurological immune-mediated disorders. Each CDR3 protein gets one entry after TCRdb re-called the 5' RACE reads with MiXCR. Of more than 45,000 distinct CDR3 sequences listed, 2.5% were seen once; the top ten hold approximately 3%. Sequencing input: PBMCs. These receptors were obtained from a man in his forties or fifties with multiple sclerosis. Each CDR3 is given with its conserved first and last residue. D genes are given only for firm matches. Clone size, where shown, is once, few, many, or a class for clones that have expanded.

cdr3_nt cdr3_aa j_call clone_size d_call v_call
TGTGCCAGCAGCCCTTCGACTAGCGGGGCCCCCTACGAGCAGTACTTC CASSPSTSGAPYEQYF TRBJ2-7 many TRBD2 TRBV28
TGTGACAGCAGCACGGAAATGGAGACCCAGTACTTC CDSSTEMETQYF TRBJ2-5 NA NA TRBV7-2
TGCAGTGCTAGCGGGGGTCCGGCCTACGAGCAGTACTTC CSASGGPAYEQYF TRBJ2-7 many NA TRBV20-1
TGTGCCAGCAGCTTAGAAGTTTCACAGGGGAACACTGAAGCTTTCTTT CASSLEVSQGNTEAFF TRBJ1-1 many NA TRBV7-9
TGCAGCGTTGCCCCCCGGGAGACTGAAGCTTTCTTT CSVAPRETEAFF TRBJ1-1 many NA TRBV29-1
TGTGCCAGCAGCCAACGGTCCTACAATGAGCAGTTCTTC CASSQRSYNEQFF TRBJ2-1 many NA TRBV7-9
TGCAGTGCTAACTCCGGGACGCTACGCGACGAGCAGTACTTC CSANSGTLRDEQYF TRBJ2-7 many NA TRBV20-1
TGTGCCAGCAGTTTGCAGAAATTCTATGGCTACACCTTC CASSLQKFYGYTF TRBJ1-2 many NA TRBV12-3/TRBV12-4
TGTGCCAGCAGCGACTCACCGGGGTCCACAGATACGCAGTATTTT CASSDSPGSTDTQYF TRBJ2-3 many NA TRBV5-6
TGCGCCAGCAGCAACATTGGGACTTCCCAAGAGACCCAGTACTTC CASSNIGTSQETQYF TRBJ2-5 many NA TRBV5-1
TGTGCCAGCAGTTACCTAGGGGGCGAGCAGTACTTC CASSYLGGEQYF TRBJ2-7 many NA TRBV6-5
TGCGCCAGCAGCCTATTCTCGGACAGCCAGAACACTGAAGCTTTCTTT CASSLFSDSQNTEAFF TRBJ1-1 many NA TRBV5-1
TGTGCCAGCACCCCCTACAGGGCGCATGAGCAGTTCTTC CASTPYRAHEQFF TRBJ2-1 many NA TRBV12-3/TRBV12-4
TGTGCCAGCAGCCTTCAGGGGCGGGGCCAGCCCCAGCATTTT CASSLQGRGQPQHF TRBJ1-5 many NA TRBV3-1
TGTGCCAGCAGCCAGTTGACAGGGGGCGTCGACGGCTACACCTTC CASSQLTGGVDGYTF TRBJ1-2 many TRBD1 TRBV3-1
TGCAGTGCCACACCGGGACGGGTGAGTGAGCAGTACTTC CSATPGRVSEQYF TRBJ2-7 many NA TRBV20-1
TGCGCCAGCAGCAGGTTACAGGGTCGGACCGGGGAGCTGTTTTTT CASSRLQGRTGELFF TRBJ2-2 many NA TRBV5-1
TGTGACAGCAGTACATACCGGCCTGAAGCTTTCTTT CDSSTYRPEAFF TRBJ1-1 few NA TRBV12-3/TRBV12-4
TGCGCCAGCAGCTTCGGACAGGAGGGGACAGATACGCAGTATTTT CASSFGQEGTDTQYF TRBJ2-3 many NA TRBV5-1
TGCGCCAGCAGCTTGGAAGTGAGCGGGGAGACCCAGTACTTC CASSLEVSGETQYF TRBJ2-5 many NA TRBV5-1
TGCAGTGCTAGGTTTACGGAGACCCAGTACTTC CSARFTETQYF TRBJ2-5 many NA TRBV20-1
TGCGCCAGCAGCCAAGATCGGTGGCAGGGGTACACTGAAGCTTTCTTT CASSQDRWQGYTEAFF TRBJ1-1 NA NA TRBV4-1
TGTGCCAGCAGCCCGCGGGAGACCCAGTACTTC CASSPRETQYF TRBJ2-5 many NA TRBV28
TGCGCCAGCGGACATGGCGGGGGAACGGATGAAGCTTTCTTT CASGHGGGTDEAFF TRBJ1-1 many NA TRBV5-1
TGCAGTGCTCCTGGACGTGGGGAAAAACTGTTTTTT CSAPGRGEKLFF TRBJ1-4 many NA TRBV20-1
TGTGCCAGCAGCTTCCTCAGGGGAGGCAATCAGCCCCAGCATTTT CASSFLRGGNQPQHF TRBJ1-5 many NA TRBV7-2
TGCAGTGCTAGGGACATATTATCCGAGCAGTACTTC CSARDILSEQYF TRBJ2-7 many NA TRBV20-1
TGTGCCAGCAGTAGGCAAGGACAGGGACTTAATGAGCAGTACTTC CASSRQGQGLNEQYF TRBJ2-7 many TRBD1 TRBV2
TGTGCCAGCAGGCCGGGACGGAATTCACCCCTCCACTTT CASRPGRNSPLHF TRBJ1-6 many NA TRBV7-2
TGTGCCAGCAGGTACCATCGCGGGGAGCTGTTTTTT CASRYHRGELFF TRBJ2-2 many NA TRBV3-1
TGCGCCAGCAGCTTAGGCAGGGAAAATTCACCCCTCCACTTT CASSLGRENSPLHF TRBJ1-6 many NA TRBV5-1
TGTGCCAGCACCGTAGCGGGGGGGGTCGAGCAGTACTTC CASTVAGGVEQYF TRBJ2-7 many TRBD2 TRBV12-3/TRBV12-4
TGTGCCAGCAGTGTACCGGGACCGTCCTCCACTGAAGCTTTCTTT CASSVPGPSSTEAFF TRBJ1-1 many NA TRBV2
TGCGCCAGCAGCTTCGAGGCGGGGCCCACAGATACGCAGTATTTT CASSFEAGPTDTQYF TRBJ2-3 many NA TRBV5-1
TGCGCCAGCAGCTCGTCGGGCGGGGGGCTGGAGACCCAGTACTTC CASSSSGGGLETQYF TRBJ2-5 many TRBD2 TRBV5-1
TGTGCCAGCAGCCCTTATGGGGGCGGCGGCTACACCTTC CASSPYGGGGYTF TRBJ1-2 many NA TRBV12-3/TRBV12-4
TGTGCCAGCAGTCGCGGCTCATGGGAGCAGTACTTC CASSRGSWEQYF TRBJ2-7 many NA TRBV6-5
TGCGCCAGCAGCCCAGGGGAGGACGAGCAGTACTTC CASSPGEDEQYF TRBJ2-7 many NA TRBV5-1
TGTGCCAGCAGCCTTGCTGGGGGCCTGAACACTGAAGCTTTCTTT CASSLAGGLNTEAFF TRBJ1-1 many NA TRBV7-2
TGTGCCAGTAGAGGAGACAGGGGGCTCTCTGGGGCCAACGTCCTGACTTTC CASRGDRGLSGANVLTF TRBJ2-6 many TRBD1 TRBV19
TGTGCCAGCAGCAAACGGACTTCGGGCTTCCACGAGCAGTACTTC CASSKRTSGFHEQYF TRBJ2-7 many NA TRBV7-9
TGCAGTGCTAGAGATGGGGGAGGTTTCAAAAACATTCAGTACTTC CSARDGGGFKNIQYF TRBJ2-4 many NA TRBV20-1
TGTGCCAGCATCCTTATGACAGGAGCGAACACCGGGGAGCTGTTTTTT CASILMTGANTGELFF TRBJ2-2 many NA TRBV7-9
TGTGCCAGCAGCTTGGTTCCCACCAAGAACACTGAAGCTTTCTTT CASSLVPTKNTEAFF TRBJ1-1 many NA TRBV5-5
TGCAGTGCTAGCACCCAGGGGGTTACCGGGGAGCTGTTTTTT CSASTQGVTGELFF TRBJ2-2 many TRBD1 TRBV20-1
TGTGCCAGCAGTTACCGGGACGCGGGGGCCCAGCATTTT CASSYRDAGAQHF TRBJ1-5 NA NA TRBV6-5
TGTGCCAGCAAAATAGGACAGGGCAAAACCGGGGAGCTGTTTTTT CASKIGQGKTGELFF TRBJ2-2 many TRBD1 TRBV27
TGCGCCAGCAATGAGGGGCATTCCGGAACTGAAGCTTTCTTT CASNEGHSGTEAFF TRBJ1-1 many NA TRBV5-1
TGCGCCAGCAGCCTGAACAGGGAGAATTCACCCCTCCACTTT CASSLNRENSPLHF TRBJ1-6 large NA TRBV5-1